This entry lists 30 T cell receptor beta chains sequenced from one sample in a study of blood T cells in healthy people across ages. The second PCR ran about 6 to 12 cycles with a sample-barcoded 5' primer and J-beta primers. One entry per CDR3 protein, called by TCRdb with MiXCR from the 5' RACE reads. The sample comprises over 1.5 million distinct CDR3 sequences, 49% of which are singletons, and around 2.1% rests with the top ten. What was sequenced was blood. Receptors were obtained from a woman between 35 and 50 years old in good health.

The V call is TRBV5-1, the J call TRBJ1-4; TRBD1 matches at 8 bases. The ends lost 3 bases at V and 8 bases at J; junction bases unmatched: 9. CDR3 size: 15 residues. Germline assignment: CDR1 SGHRS and CDR2 YFSETQ. The CDR3 DNA reads as TGCGCCAGCAGCTGGGGGACAGGCGGCGTCGAAAAACTGTTTTTT. The encoded protein is CASSWGTGGVEKLFF.

This clonotype has at least ten counts. The rearrangement links TRBV5-1 to TRBJ2-7; TRBD1 matches 7 bases. The ends lost 4 bases at V and 3 bases at J; junction bases unmatched: 4. The germline CDR1 and CDR2 sequences are SGHRS and YFSETQ. The CDR3 runs 13 residues. CDR3: CASSANRGYEQYF. The CDR3 DNA sequence: TGCGCCAGCAGCGCAAACAGGGGCTACGAGCAGTACTTC.

A few counts support this clonotype. The genes are TRBV4-2 and TRBJ2-6; D is unclear. Germline V gene data show CDR1 as LGHNA and CDR2 as YNFKEQ. Between the trimmed V and J ends, which lost 0 bases and 0 bases, there was a span of 6 bases. This CDR3 has 16 amino acids. The CDR3 nucleotides read TGTGCCAGCAGCCAAGAGGGTATCTCTGGGGCCAACGTCCTGACTTTC. Translation gives CASSQEGISGANVLTF.

The V call is TRBV7-2, the J call TRBJ2-4, with D tentatively TRBD1 or TRBD2 (7 bases each). The end of the DNA fits TRBJ2-7 better, so the J call may be wrong. This CDR3 has 16 residues. Germline-derived CDR1 and CDR2 are SGHTA and FQGNSA. The CDR3 DNA sequence: TGTGCCAGCAGCCACGGGGGGACAGCCGGTACCTACGAGCAGTACTTC. Its protein product is CASSHGGTAGTYEQYF.

The J gene is TRBJ1-5, the V gene TRBV6-5, with 9 bases identical to TRBD1. Trimming cost V 5 bases and J 7 bases; bases outside gene matches: 9. The CDR3 runs to 15 residues. Germline V gives CDR1 MNHEY, CDR2 SVGAGI. The CDR3 region is CASSTTGTGTQPQHF. The CDR3, as DNA: TGTGCCAGCAGTACTACCGGGACAGGGACCCAGCCCCAGCATTTT.

The chain has TRBV10-3 and TRBJ2-2; TRBD1 or TRBD2 may be the D gene (5 bases each). Germline loops: CDR1 ENHRY, CDR2 SYGVKD. V was pared by 2 bases and J by 3 bases, with 10 bases between. This CDR3 spans 15 amino acids. The CDR3 nucleotides read TGTGCCATCAGTGAGCTGGGACGCGACACCGGGGAGCTGTTTTTT. Its protein product is CAISELGRDTGELFF.

This clonotype showed up just once. The CDR3: CASSSTGTGRNQSYGYTF. The CDR3 DNA reads as TGTGCCAGCAGCTCTACCGGGACAGGAAGGAACCAAAGCTATGGCTACACCTTC. V is TRBV7-9 and J is TRBJ1-2; 8 nucleotides agree with TRBD1. Germline V gene data show CDR1 as SEHNR and CDR2 as FQNEAQ (reference sequence). CDR3 length equals 18 residues. V trimming: 4 bases; J trimming: 4 bases; junction bases outside the gene matches: 17.

This chain joins TRBV4-3 and TRBJ1-6; TRBD1 matches at 7 bases. J lost 10 bases, V lost 1 base, and 10 bases had no gene match. CDR3 length: 16 amino acids. Germline V gene lookup returns CDR1 LGHNA and CDR2 YSLEER. The CDR3: CASSQGINRGRSPLHF. CDR3 coding DNA: TGCGCCAGCAGCCAAGGAATCAACAGGGGAAGATCACCCCTCCACTTT.

This CDR3 reads CASSYRTGEIPPPSIQYF. For the CDR3, the DNA is TGTGCCAGCAGTTATCGAACAGGGGAGATTCCCCCGCCCAGCATTCAGTACTTC. The chain links TRBV6-2 or TRBV6-3 to TRBJ2-4, with 7 bases lining up with TRBD1. The germline V gene encodes CDR1 MNHEY and CDR2 SVGEGT. V was clipped by 3 bases and J by 9 bases; unmatched bases: 20. There are 18 residues in the CDR3.

The chain couples TRBV9 to TRBJ2-5, with 11 bases lining up with TRBD2. With V trimmed by 0 bases and J by 5 bases, 9 bases remained unmatched. This CDR3 contains 17 residues. CDR1 and CDR2 (germline): SGDLS, YYNGEE. The CDR3, as DNA: TGTGCCAGCAGCGTAGATCTTAGCGGGGGGGCCCTCGAGACCCAGTACTTC. Translated, it gives CASSVDLSGGALETQYF.

A few counts support this clonotype. This chain connects TRBV5-1 to TRBJ2-3; 7 bases line up with TRBD1. Germline V gene data show CDR1 as SGHRS and CDR2 as YFSETQ. The CDR3 spans 13 residues. Trimming removed 3 bases from V and 3 bases from J; junction bases left unmatched: 1. CDR3 loop: CASSWGQTDTQYF. CDR3 DNA: TGCGCCAGCAGCTGGGGACAGACAGATACGCAGTATTTT.

The chain recombines TRBV4-1 with TRBJ2-1; TRBD1 or TRBD2 may be the D gene (6 bases each). V was clipped by 6 bases and J by 3 bases, with 18 bases between them. The CDR3 contains 16 residues. Germline CDR1 and CDR2: MGHRA and YSYEKL. CDR3 loop: CASRRDLGGGYNEQFF. The CDR3 DNA is TGCGCCAGCAGACGAGATCTAGGAGGGGGCTACAATGAGCAGTTCTTC.

Only one count was recorded for this clonotype. Here the CDR3 reads CASSIGDRGRADTQYF. The CDR3 nucleotides are TGTGCCAGTAGTATCGGCGACAGGGGGCGAGCAGATACGCAGTATTTT. The rearrangement joins TRBV19 to TRBJ2-3; 10 bases align to TRBD1. V lost 3 bases and J lost 4; bases outside the gene matches: 7. The CDR3 extends over 16 amino acids. Germline CDR1 reads LNHDA; CDR2 reads SQIVND (reference sequence).

This chain links TRBV7-2 with TRBJ1-5; 10 bases align to TRBD1. The CDR3 consists of 15 residues. The germline gives CDR1 SGHTA, CDR2 FQGNSA. V gave up 4 bases and J gave up 6 bases; unmatched junction bases: 6. CDR3 sequence: CASSSRQGASQPQHF. CDR3 nucleotide sequence: TGTGCCAGCAGCTCCAGACAGGGGGCTTCTCAGCCCCAGCATTTT. Looking up the rest from reference TRBV7-2 and TRBJ1-5 gives the full variable domain: GAGVSQSPSNKVTEKGKDVELRCDPISGHTALYWYRQSLGQGLEFLIYFQGNSAPDKSGLPSDRFSAERTGGSVSTLTIQRTQQEDSAVYLCASSSRQGASQPQHFGDGTRLSIL.

The chain combines TRBV7-2 with TRBJ2-7; D possibly corresponds to TRBD2 (5 bases). Near its end, the DNA agrees better with TRBJ2-5, so the J call may be wrong. The CDR3 contains 13 residues. Germline loops: CDR1 SGHTA, CDR2 FQGNSA. The CDR3 spells CASSLWESETQYF. The DNA for the CDR3 is TGTGCCAGCAGCTTATGGGAGTCGGAGACCCAGTACTTC.

The chain combines TRBV28 with TRBJ1-5, with a possible D match to TRBD1 (5 bases). Germline V gives CDR1 MDHEN, CDR2 SYDVKM. This CDR3 contains 16 residues. The ends were cut back, 4 bases at V and 2 bases at J, with 15 bases in the middle. CDR3 region: CASSSGSARGNQPQHF. The DNA for the CDR3 is TGTGCCAGCAGTTCAGGGTCTGCGAGGGGCAATCAGCCCCAGCATTTT.

The genes are TRBV20-1 and TRBJ1-2; the match to TRBD1 covers 8 bases. Trimming took 3 bases from V and 7 from J; bases not matched to a gene: 7. The CDR3 runs to 13 residues. Germline CDR1 and CDR2: DFQATT and SNEGSKA (reference sequence). CDR3 sequence reads: CSASLQGVIGYTF. The CDR3 DNA follows: TGCAGTGCTAGCCTACAGGGGGTTATTGGCTACACCTTC.

J is TRBJ2-3 and V is TRBV6-2 or TRBV6-3; D not certain. Between the trimmed V and J ends, which lost 8 bases and 8 bases, there was a span of 17 bases. Germline CDR1 and CDR2: MNHEY and SVGEGT. The CDR3 runs to 13 residues. The CDR3 is CASGPYPGGTQYF. CDR3 bases: TGTGCCAGCGGGCCCTACCCGGGTGGTACGCAGTATTTT.

The table lists this clonotype with a count of one. This rearrangement joins TRBV6-6 to TRBJ2-1; 10 nucleotides align to TRBD2. The CDR3 contains 15 residues. Germline assignment: CDR1 MNHNY and CDR2 SVGAGI (reference sequence). V was clipped by 5 bases and J by 4 bases; unmatched bases: 5. DNA for the CDR3: TGTGCCAGCAGTCAGCGGGGGGGCATGTACAATGAGCAGTTCTTC. Translation: CASSQRGGMYNEQFF.

This chain uses TRBV5-1 with TRBJ2-5; unclear D gene. The CDR3 has 12 residues. V was pared by 1 base and J by 7 bases, with 8 bases between. Per the germline V gene, CDR1 is SGHRS and CDR2 is YFSETQ. CDR3 sequence: CASSLTKGTQYF. Written as DNA, the CDR3 is TGCGCCAGCAGCTTGACAAAGGGGACCCAGTACTTC.

This clonotype was found a few times. The V call is TRBV7-2, the J call TRBJ2-3; D perhaps matches TRBD1 (6 bases). The CDR3 contains 13 residues. Germline values: CDR1 SGHTA, CDR2 FQGNSA. Trimming stripped 0 bases from V and 8 bases from J, with 9 bases between. As DNA, the CDR3 is TGTGCCAGCAGCTTAGCGACAGGCCTTACGCAGTATTTT. This translates into CASSLATGLTQYF.

The V call is TRBV9, the J call TRBJ2-3, with TRBD2 identical over 9 bases. CDR1 SGDLS and CDR2 YYNGEE come from the germline V gene. V shed 0 bases and J 9 bases; nucleotides not matched to a gene: 8. This CDR3 contains 15 residues. CDR3 bases: TGTGCCAGCAGCGTAGCTAGGGCTAGCGGGGCGACGCAGTATTTT. This sequence encodes CASSVARASGATQYF.

The chain carries TRBV11-2 and TRBJ2-1, with D tentatively TRBD2 (7 bases). Trimming took off 0 bases at V and 2 bases at J, with 20 bases between the two ends. This CDR3 is built from 19 residues. The germline CDR1 and CDR2 sequences are SGHAT and FQNNGV. The CDR3 DNA sequence: TGTGCCAGCAGCTTAGATCGGGTGGGGGGGCCACCTACCTACAATGAGCAGTTCTTC. The encoded protein is CASSLDRVGGPPTYNEQFF.

Remarks on this clonotype: Since a much larger clone is just one base distant, this may be a read error. V is TRBV6-6 and J is TRBJ1-2; possible D gene TRBD1, 5 bases. Trimming removed 0 bases from V and 2 bases from J, with 7 bases in between. This CDR3 contains 14 residues. Germline CDR1 is MNHNY and CDR2 is SVGAGI (reference sequence). CDR3 loop: CASSYSSGNYGYTF. The CDR3 region has the DNA TGTGCCAGCAGTTACTCGTCAGGGAACTATGGCTACACCTTC.

The V gene is TRBV14, the J gene TRBJ2-1; 7 bases align to TRBD2. The V gene's germline CDR1 is SGHDN and CDR2 FVKESK. J was trimmed by 2 bases and V by 4 bases; bases with no gene match: 8. The CDR3 runs 16 residues. The CDR3 reads CASSPWGGVAYNEQFF. CDR3 DNA: TGTGCCAGCAGCCCATGGGGGGGGGTAGCCTACAATGAGCAGTTCTTC.

V gene TRBV6-2 or TRBV6-3 combines with J gene TRBJ2-7, with D unresolved. Germline V CDR1 and CDR2: MNHEY, SVGEGT. Trimming cost V 5 bases and J 0 bases, with 8 bases left between them. This CDR3 has 13 amino acids. The CDR3 spells CASSARYSYEQYF. The CDR3 nucleotides are TGTGCCAGCAGTGCGAGATACTCCTACGAGCAGTACTTC.

This chain connects TRBV20-1 to TRBJ2-1, with D perhaps matching TRBD1 (6 bases). The CDR3 loop spans 13 amino acids. The germline V and J ends were trimmed by 5 bases and 8 bases, with 16 bases remaining between them. The germline V gene encodes CDR1 DFQATT and CDR2 SNEGSKA (reference sequence). The CDR3 is CSALKQGWDEQFF. As DNA, the CDR3 is TGCAGTGCTCTTAAACAGGGCTGGGATGAGCAGTTCTTC.

This chain connects TRBV20-1 to TRBJ1-1, with D uncertain. This CDR3 is 13 amino acids long. Between the trimmed V and J ends, which lost 3 bases and 4 bases, there was a span of 12 bases. Germline loops: CDR1 DFQATT, CDR2 SNEGSKA (reference sequence). The CDR3 is CSARIPRGTEAFF. CDR3 sequence (DNA): TGCAGTGCTAGGATCCCCCGCGGCACTGAAGCTTTCTTT.

This clonotype was counted only a few times. CDR3 protein: CASSYSTRYNEQFF. Here the CDR3 DNA reads TGTGCCAGCAGTTACTCAACCAGATACAATGAGCAGTTCTTC. The chain is built from TRBV6-2 or TRBV6-3 and TRBJ2-1; the D is unclear. Germline V CDR1 and CDR2: MNHEY, SVGEGT. V gave up 0 bases and J gave up 4 bases, with 7 bases separating them. This CDR3 is built from 14 residues.

With respect to this clonotype: The DNA is left out, because the CDR3 cannot be placed on it with certainty; the CDR3 is given as TCRdb lists it. This chain links TRBV29-1 with TRBJ1-3; TRBD1, the table's D call, lacks a check against the DNA. The CDR3 has 17 amino acids, counting both end residues. Germline CDR1 and CDR2: SQVTM and ANQGSEA. The CDR3 loop is CSVGYGTGQLSGETLYF.